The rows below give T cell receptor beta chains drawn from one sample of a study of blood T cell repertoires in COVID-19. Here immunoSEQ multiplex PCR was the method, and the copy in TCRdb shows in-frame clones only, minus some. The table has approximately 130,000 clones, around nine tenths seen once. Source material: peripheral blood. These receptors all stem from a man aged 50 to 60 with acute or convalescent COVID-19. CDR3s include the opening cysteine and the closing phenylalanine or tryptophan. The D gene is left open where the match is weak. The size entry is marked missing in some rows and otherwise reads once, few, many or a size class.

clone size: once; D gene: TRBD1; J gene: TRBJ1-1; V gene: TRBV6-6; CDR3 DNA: TGTGCCAGCGGGACGACAGGGGACACTGAAGCTTTCTTT; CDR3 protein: CASGTTGDTEAFF
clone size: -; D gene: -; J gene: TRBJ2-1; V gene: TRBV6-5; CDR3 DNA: TGTGCCAGCAGTTACGGCGGGGCCTCCTACAATGAGCAGTTCTTC; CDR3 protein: CASSYGGASYNEQFF
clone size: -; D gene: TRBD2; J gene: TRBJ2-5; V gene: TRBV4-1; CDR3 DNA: TGCGCCAGCAGCTCTCGGACTAGTATGTACCAAGAGACCCAGTACTTC; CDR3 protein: CASSSRTSMYQETQYF
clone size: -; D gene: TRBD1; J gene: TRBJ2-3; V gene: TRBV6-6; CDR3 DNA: TGTGCCAGCAGTTACTATGGGACAGCCACAGATACGCAGTATTTT; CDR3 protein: CASSYYGTATDTQYF
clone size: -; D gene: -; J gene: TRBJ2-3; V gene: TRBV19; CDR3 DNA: TGTGCCAGTAGTCCTGTACAGGGTACTGTAAGCGATACGCAGTATTTT; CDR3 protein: CASSPVQGTVSDTQYF
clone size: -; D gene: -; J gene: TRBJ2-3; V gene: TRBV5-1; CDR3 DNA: TGCGCCAGCAGTTCTATCAGCGGACCACTCTGCGGAACAGATACGCAGTATTTT; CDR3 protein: CASSSISGPLCGTDTQYF
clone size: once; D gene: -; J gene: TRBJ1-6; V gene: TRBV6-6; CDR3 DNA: TGTGCCAGCAGTTTTTTCAGCTCCTATAATTCACCCCTCCACTTT; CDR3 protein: CASSFFSSYNSPLHF
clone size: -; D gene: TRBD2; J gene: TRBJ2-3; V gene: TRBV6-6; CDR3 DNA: TGTGCCAGCAGTCCTATAGCGGGACCCACAGATACGCAGTATTTT; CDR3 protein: CASSPIAGPTDTQYF
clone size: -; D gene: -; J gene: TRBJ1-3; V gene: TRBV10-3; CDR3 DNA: TGTGCCATCAGTGGCCAGGGGAGAAACACCATATATTTT; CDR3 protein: CAISGQGRNTIYF
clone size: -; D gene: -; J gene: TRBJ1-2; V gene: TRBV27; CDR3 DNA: TGTGCCAGCAGTGCCACCGGGACACCCTATGGCTACACCTTC; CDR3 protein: CASSATGTPYGYTF
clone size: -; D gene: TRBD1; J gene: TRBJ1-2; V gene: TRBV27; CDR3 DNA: TGTGCCAGCAGTTTACTGTTTAGACAGGGTGAAAACTATGGCTACACCTTC; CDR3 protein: CASSLLFRQGENYGYTF
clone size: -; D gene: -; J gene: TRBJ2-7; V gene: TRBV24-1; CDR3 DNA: TGTGCCACCAGTGATAAACAGGGATCCTTAATAGGCGAGCAGTACTTC; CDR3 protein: CATSDKQGSLIGEQYF
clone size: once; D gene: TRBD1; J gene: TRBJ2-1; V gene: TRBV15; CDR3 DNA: TGTGCCACCAGCAGAAGAGGACAGGGGGTTTACAATGAGCAGTTCTTC; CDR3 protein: CATSRRGQGVYNEQFF
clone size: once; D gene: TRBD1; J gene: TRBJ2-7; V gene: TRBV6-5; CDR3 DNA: TGTGCCAGCACTAACCCGGGACAGGCCTACGAGCAGTACTTC; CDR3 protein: CASTNPGQAYEQYF
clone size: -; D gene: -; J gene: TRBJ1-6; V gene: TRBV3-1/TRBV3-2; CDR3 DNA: TGTGCCAGCAGCCAAGGGCTGGCCCGCGGGAATTCACCCCTCCACTTT; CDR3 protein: CASSQGLARGNSPLHF
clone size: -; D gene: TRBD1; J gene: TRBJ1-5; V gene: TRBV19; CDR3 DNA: TGTGCCAGTAGGCCGCGAGCGGGACAGGGTAGTCAGCCCCAGCATTTT; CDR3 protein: CASRPRAGQGSQPQHF
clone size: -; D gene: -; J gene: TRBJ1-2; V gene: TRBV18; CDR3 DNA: TGTGCCAGCTCACCACCGTCGGCGGGGAGGTCGAATGGCTACACCTTC; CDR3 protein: CASSPPSAGRSNGYTF
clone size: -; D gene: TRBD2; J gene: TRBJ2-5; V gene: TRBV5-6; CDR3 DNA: TGTGCCAGCAGCTTGGATATTCGGACTAGCGGGAAAGAGACCCAGTACTTC; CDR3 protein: CASSLDIRTSGKETQYF
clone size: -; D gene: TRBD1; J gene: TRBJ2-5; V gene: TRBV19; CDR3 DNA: TGTGCCAGTAGTATGACAGGGGGAGAGACCCAGTACTTC; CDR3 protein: CASSMTGGETQYF
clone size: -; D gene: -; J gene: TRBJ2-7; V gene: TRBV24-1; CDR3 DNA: TGTGCCACCAGTCGGGGTTCCTACGAGCAGTACTTC; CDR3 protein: CATSRGSYEQYF
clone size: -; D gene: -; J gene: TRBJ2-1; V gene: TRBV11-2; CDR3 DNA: TGTGCCAGCAGCCCCACTTCTATAGCGGAGTTTAACAATGAGCAGTTCTTC; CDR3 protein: CASSPTSIAEFNNEQFF
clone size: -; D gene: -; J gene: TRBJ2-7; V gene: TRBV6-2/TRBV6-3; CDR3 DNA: TGTGCCAGCAGTTACGGGCCTCTGGTCGAGCAGTACTTC; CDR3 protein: CASSYGPLVEQYF
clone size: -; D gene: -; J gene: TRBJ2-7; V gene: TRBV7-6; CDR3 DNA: TGTGCCAGCAGCACCTGGGACATCTACGAGCAGTACTTC; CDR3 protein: CASSTWDIYEQYF
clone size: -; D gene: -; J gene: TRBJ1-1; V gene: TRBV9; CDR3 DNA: TGTGCCAGCAGCCCCTGGGTAAACAGGGATACTGAAGCTTTCTTT; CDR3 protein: CASSPWVNRDTEAFF
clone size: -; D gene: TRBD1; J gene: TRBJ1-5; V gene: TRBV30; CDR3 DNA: TGTGCCTGGAGTGTAAACTTCGGACAGGGCAGTCAGCCCCAGCATTTT; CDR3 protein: CAWSVNFGQGSQPQHF
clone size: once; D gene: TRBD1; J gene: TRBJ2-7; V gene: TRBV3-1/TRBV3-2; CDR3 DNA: TGTGCCAGCAGCCAAAGAACACGACAGGGAGACGAGCAGTACTTC; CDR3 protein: CASSQRTRQGDEQYF
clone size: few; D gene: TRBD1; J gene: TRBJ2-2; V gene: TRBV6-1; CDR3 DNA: TGTGCCAGCAGTGAATTGGGACAGACCGGGGAGCTGTTTTTT; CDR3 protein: CASSELGQTGELFF
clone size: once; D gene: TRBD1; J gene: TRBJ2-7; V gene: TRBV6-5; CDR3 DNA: TGTGCCAGCGGCCGTGGGACAGGGAACTACGAGCAGTACTTC; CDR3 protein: CASGRGTGNYEQYF
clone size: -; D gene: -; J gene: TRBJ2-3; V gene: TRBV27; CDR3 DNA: TGTGCCAGCAGTTTAGTAGCGACGACTAGCACAGATACGCAGTATTTT; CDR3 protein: CASSLVATTSTDTQYF
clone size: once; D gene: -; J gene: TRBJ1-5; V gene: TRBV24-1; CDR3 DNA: TGTGCCACCAGTGATTTGGGACAGCCTAATCAGCCCCAGCATTTT; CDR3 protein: CATSDLGQPNQPQHF
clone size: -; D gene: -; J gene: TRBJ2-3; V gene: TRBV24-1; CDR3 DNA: TGTGCCACCAGTGATGTACGCGGAACCGCGCAGTATTTT; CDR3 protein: CATSDVRGTAQYF
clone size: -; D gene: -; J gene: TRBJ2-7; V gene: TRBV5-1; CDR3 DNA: TGCGCCAGCAGCTCGACAGGTTCTTGGCAGTACTTC; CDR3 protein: CASSSTGSWQYF
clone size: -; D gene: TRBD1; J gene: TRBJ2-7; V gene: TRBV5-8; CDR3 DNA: TGTGCCAGCAGCGACCGGGACAGACTTTACGAGCAGTACTTC; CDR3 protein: CASSDRDRLYEQYF
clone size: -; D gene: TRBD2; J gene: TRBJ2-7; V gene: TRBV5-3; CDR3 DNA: TGTGCCAGAAGCTTAACTAGCGGTACGAGCTCCTACGAGCAGTACTTC; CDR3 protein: CARSLTSGTSSYEQYF
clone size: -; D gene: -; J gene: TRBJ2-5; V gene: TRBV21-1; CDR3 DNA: TGTGCCAGCAGCAAAGCGCTTGAGGATGAGACCCAGTACTTC; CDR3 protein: CASSKALEDETQYF
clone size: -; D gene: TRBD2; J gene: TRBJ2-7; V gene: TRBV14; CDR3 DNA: TGTGCCAGCAGCCAAGCGAGACTAGCGGGGGAGCAGTACTTC; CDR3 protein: CASSQARLAGEQYF
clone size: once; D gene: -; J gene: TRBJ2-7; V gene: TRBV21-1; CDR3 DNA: TGTGCCAGCAGCGAACGAGGGACTGACTACGAGCAGTACTTC; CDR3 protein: CASSERGTDYEQYF
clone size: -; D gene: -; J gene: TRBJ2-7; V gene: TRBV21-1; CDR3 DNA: TGTGCCAGCAGCAAAGTCCCCAGGGACTACGAGCAGTACTTC; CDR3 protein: CASSKVPRDYEQYF
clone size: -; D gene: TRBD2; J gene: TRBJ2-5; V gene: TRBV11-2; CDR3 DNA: TGTGCCAGCAGCTTGGGGGCTAGCGGGAGGGCCGGAGAGACCCAGTACTTC; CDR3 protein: CASSLGASGRAGETQYF
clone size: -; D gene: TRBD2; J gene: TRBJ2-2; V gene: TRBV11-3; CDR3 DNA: TGTGCCAGCAGCTTAGAGCAACTAGCGACCGGGGAGCTGTTTTTT; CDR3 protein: CASSLEQLATGELFF
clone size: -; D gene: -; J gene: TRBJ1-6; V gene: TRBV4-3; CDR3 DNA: TGCGCCAGCAGCCAAGCGACAGCGGCTACAGGGTCACCCCTCCACTTT; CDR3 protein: CASSQATAATGSPLHF